This T cell receptor (beta chain) was sequenced in a study of CD8 T cells in ankylosing spondylitis. Quantitative molecular-barcoded 5'-RACE generated the TCR beta libraries. TCRdb analysed the 5' RACE reads with MiXCR anew, one entry per CDR3 protein. The table lists about 140,000 distinct CDR3 sequences, around a third of them singletons. Whole-study findings and limits: A motif of eight highly homologous TCR beta variants was seen as apparently characteristic of ankylosing spondylitis blood. Certain motif variants had earlier been reported in reactive arthritis synovial fluid and blood. Disease-linked clones were reportedly significantly enriched in matched ankylosing spondylitis synovial fluid.

Deletions cut 5 bases from V and 8 bases from J, with 21 bases between. Germline V gene lookup returns CDR1 SEHNR and CDR2 FQNEAQ (reference sequence). The CDR3 is 15 amino acids. This clonotype has at least ten counts. The antigen remains unidentified. Sequencing was done on a sample of synovial fluid, either unsorted or a sorted T cell fraction (not recorded which). This chain uses TRBV7-9 with TRBJ1-2; no firm D call. The clonotype comes from a male donor with ankylosing spondylitis. The CDR3 loop is CASSPTPDRGGGYTF. The DNA for the CDR3 is TGTGCCAGCAGCCCGACCCCCGATCGTGGAGGCGGCTACACCTTC.